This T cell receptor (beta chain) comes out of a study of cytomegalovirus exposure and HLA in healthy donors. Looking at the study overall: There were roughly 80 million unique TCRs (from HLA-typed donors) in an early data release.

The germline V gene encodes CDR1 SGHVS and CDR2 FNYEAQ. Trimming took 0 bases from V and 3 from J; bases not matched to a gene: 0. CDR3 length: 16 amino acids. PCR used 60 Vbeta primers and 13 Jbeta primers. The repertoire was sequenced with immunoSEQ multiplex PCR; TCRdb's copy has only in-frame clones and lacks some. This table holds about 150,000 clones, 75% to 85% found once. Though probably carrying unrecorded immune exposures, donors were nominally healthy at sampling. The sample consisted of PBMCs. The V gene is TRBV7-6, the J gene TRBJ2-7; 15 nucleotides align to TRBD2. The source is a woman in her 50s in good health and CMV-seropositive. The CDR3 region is CASSLAGLAGGYEQYF. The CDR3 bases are TGTGCCAGCAGCTTAGCGGGACTAGCGGGAGGCTACGAGCAGTACTTC.